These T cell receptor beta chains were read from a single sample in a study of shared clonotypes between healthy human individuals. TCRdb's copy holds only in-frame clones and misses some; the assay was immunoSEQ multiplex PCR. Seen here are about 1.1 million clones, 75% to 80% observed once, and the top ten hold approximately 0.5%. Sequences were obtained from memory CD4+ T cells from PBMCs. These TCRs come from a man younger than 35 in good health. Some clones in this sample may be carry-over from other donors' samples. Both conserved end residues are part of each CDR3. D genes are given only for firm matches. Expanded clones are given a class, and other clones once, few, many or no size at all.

cdr3_nt: TGCGCCAGCAGCTTGGTAACGGACAGGACCGGGGAGCTGTTTTTT
cdr3_aa: CASSLVTDRTGELFF
clone_size: .
v_call: TRBV5-1
j_call: TRBJ2-2
d_call: TRBD1

cdr3_nt: TGCGCCAGCAGCCAACCGGGACAGGGGGGCCACGAGCAGTACTTC
cdr3_aa: CASSQPGQGGHEQYF
clone_size: .
v_call: TRBV4-1
j_call: TRBJ2-7
d_call: TRBD1

cdr3_nt: TGTGCCAGCAGCTCGGGACAGGGGAGCACTGAAGCTTTCTTT
cdr3_aa: CASSSGQGSTEAFF
clone_size: .
v_call: TRBV7-3
j_call: TRBJ1-1
d_call: TRBD1

cdr3_nt: TGTGCCAGCAGAACCGGGACAGGGAATGAAAAACTGTTTTTT
cdr3_aa: CASRTGTGNEKLFF
clone_size: .
v_call: TRBV2
j_call: TRBJ1-4
d_call: TRBD1

cdr3_nt: TGTGCCAGCAGTTTATCGGGACAGCGGCTTAACTATGGCTACACCTTC
cdr3_aa: CASSLSGQRLNYGYTF
clone_size: .
v_call: TRBV28
j_call: TRBJ1-2
d_call: TRBD1

cdr3_nt: TGTGCCAGCAGGGAGGGGGCTGGCACTGAAGCTTTCTTT
cdr3_aa: CASREGAGTEAFF
clone_size: .
v_call: TRBV2
j_call: TRBJ1-1
d_call: TRBD1

cdr3_nt: TGCGCCAGCAGCTCTACAATCCGGGACGGGGGCTACAATGAGCAGTTCTTC
cdr3_aa: CASSSTIRDGGYNEQFF
clone_size: .
v_call: TRBV5-1
j_call: TRBJ2-1
d_call: .

cdr3_nt: TGTGCCAGCAGTTACCCGGGTGGAACAGATACGCAGTATTTT
cdr3_aa: CASSYPGGTDTQYF
clone_size: .
v_call: TRBV7-9
j_call: TRBJ2-3
d_call: .

cdr3_nt: TGTGCCAGCAGCTTAGGGGCGGCAGGGGGCCAAGAGACCCAGTACTTC
cdr3_aa: CASSLGAAGGQETQYF
clone_size: .
v_call: TRBV7-9
j_call: TRBJ2-5
d_call: TRBD1

cdr3_nt: TGTGCCAGCAGTTGGAGCGGGAGTGAGACCCAGTACTTC
cdr3_aa: CASSWSGSETQYF
clone_size: .
v_call: TRBV6-9
j_call: TRBJ2-5
d_call: TRBD2

cdr3_nt: TGTGCCAGCAGCGTAGAAGCGGGGGTCTACAATGAGCAGTTCTTC
cdr3_aa: CASSVEAGVYNEQFF
clone_size: .
v_call: TRBV9
j_call: TRBJ2-1
d_call: TRBD2

cdr3_nt: TGCAGCGTTGTGGGCGGGGTAATGTCCTACAATGAGCAGTTCTTC
cdr3_aa: CSVVGGVMSYNEQFF
clone_size: .
v_call: TRBV29-1
j_call: TRBJ2-1
d_call: .

cdr3_nt: TGTGCCAGCAGCGTAGGGGTAGGCGAGCAGTACTTC
cdr3_aa: CASSVGVGEQYF
clone_size: .
v_call: TRBV7-2
j_call: TRBJ2-7
d_call: .

cdr3_nt: TGTGCCAGTAGTATGATGACGGGGGGGGCCCACGAGCAGTACTTC
cdr3_aa: CASSMMTGGAHEQYF
clone_size: .
v_call: TRBV19
j_call: TRBJ2-7
d_call: TRBD2

cdr3_nt: TGCGCCAGCAGCCAAGATTTCGGGGCTAAGACTGAAGCTTTCTTT
cdr3_aa: CASSQDFGAKTEAFF
clone_size: few
v_call: TRBV4-3
j_call: TRBJ1-1
d_call: .

cdr3_nt: TGTGCTAGTGGTTTGGTACAGGGCAGCAACACTGAAGCTTTCTTT
cdr3_aa: CASGLVQGSNTEAFF
clone_size: few
v_call: TRBV12-5
j_call: TRBJ1-1
d_call: .

cdr3_nt: TGTGCCAGCAGCGCCTCAGGGGGCTCTGGGGCCAACGTCCTGACTTTC
cdr3_aa: CASSASGGSGANVLTF
clone_size: many
v_call: TRBV7-2
j_call: TRBJ2-6
d_call: TRBD1

cdr3_nt: TGTGCCTGGAGTGAGACCCACTCTGGAAACACCATATATTTT
cdr3_aa: CAWSETHSGNTIYF
clone_size: .
v_call: TRBV30
j_call: TRBJ1-3
d_call: .

cdr3_nt: TGTGCCAGCACCGAGGGACAGCCAGTCTATGGCTACACCTTC
cdr3_aa: CASTEGQPVYGYTF
clone_size: once
v_call: TRBV6-1
j_call: TRBJ1-2
d_call: TRBD1

cdr3_nt: TGTGCCAGCAGCATACGCCCCACGGGTGAGCAGTTCTTC
cdr3_aa: CASSIRPTGEQFF
clone_size: .
v_call: TRBV11-3
j_call: TRBJ2-1
d_call: .

cdr3_nt: TGTGCCAGCAGCCGAAACTTCGGGGATGAGCAGTTCTTC
cdr3_aa: CASSRNFGDEQFF
clone_size: .
v_call: TRBV11-3
j_call: TRBJ2-1
d_call: .

cdr3_nt: TGTGCCAGTAGTATTGAGGAGCACACCGGGGAGCTGTTTTTT
cdr3_aa: CASSIEEHTGELFF
clone_size: .
v_call: TRBV19
j_call: TRBJ2-2
d_call: .

cdr3_nt: TGTGCCAGCAGCTTATTCGGGGCAACTAATGAAAAACTGTTTTTT
cdr3_aa: CASSLFGATNEKLFF
clone_size: .
v_call: TRBV11-2
j_call: TRBJ1-4
d_call: .

cdr3_nt: TGCGCCAGCAGCCAAGACCCAAAGAGTAGGGCTGGCTACACCTTC
cdr3_aa: CASSQDPKSRAGYTF
clone_size: few
v_call: TRBV4-3
j_call: TRBJ1-2
d_call: .

cdr3_nt: TGTGCCAGTAGTATGAGGACAGCTAACTATGGCTACACCTTC
cdr3_aa: CASSMRTANYGYTF
clone_size: .
v_call: TRBV19
j_call: TRBJ1-2
d_call: .

cdr3_nt: TGTGCCAGCAGTCGGGACAGTCAAGAGACCCAGTACTTC
cdr3_aa: CASSRDSQETQYF
clone_size: once
v_call: TRBV2
j_call: TRBJ2-5
d_call: TRBD1

cdr3_nt: TGCGCCAGCAGCGACCCTCCAGGGTCATTCAAGGATGGCTACACCTTC
cdr3_aa: CASSDPPGSFKDGYTF
clone_size: .
v_call: TRBV4-1
j_call: TRBJ1-2
d_call: .

cdr3_nt: TGTGCCAGCAGCTTCAGGGATGACCCGCGGATTGGGGCCAACGTCCTGACTTTC
cdr3_aa: CASSFRDDPRIGANVLTF
clone_size: .
v_call: TRBV7-8
j_call: TRBJ2-6
d_call: .

cdr3_nt: TGCGCTAGCAGCTTTTTCGCGGGAGCGTCCTACAATGAGCAGTTCTTC
cdr3_aa: CASSFFAGASYNEQFF
clone_size: .
v_call: TRBV5-1
j_call: TRBJ2-1
d_call: TRBD2

cdr3_nt: TGCGCCAGCAGTGACCCCTTGGGCTTCACTGAAGCTTTCTTT
cdr3_aa: CASSDPLGFTEAFF
clone_size: .
v_call: TRBV2
j_call: TRBJ1-1
d_call: .

cdr3_nt: TGTGCCAGCAGTTTGGTACAAATGAACACTGAAGCTTTCTTT
cdr3_aa: CASSLVQMNTEAFF
clone_size: .
v_call: TRBV27
j_call: TRBJ1-1
d_call: .

cdr3_nt: TGTGCCAGCAGCCCGCGCGGGAGCTCTGGGGCCAACGTCCTGACTTTC
cdr3_aa: CASSPRGSSGANVLTF
clone_size: .
v_call: TRBV7-3
j_call: TRBJ2-6
d_call: TRBD2

cdr3_nt: TGTGCCAGCAGCCCGGGACCCGGCTCCTACGAGCAGTACTTC
cdr3_aa: CASSPGPGSYEQYF
clone_size: .
v_call: TRBV5-4
j_call: TRBJ2-7
d_call: .

cdr3_nt: TGTGCCAGCTCACCACCGACAGGGCTGGAGACCCAGTACTTC
cdr3_aa: CASSPPTGLETQYF
clone_size: .
v_call: TRBV18
j_call: TRBJ2-5
d_call: TRBD1

cdr3_nt: TGTGCCAGCAGCTTAGACGGTCTCCAAGAGACCCAGTACTTC
cdr3_aa: CASSLDGLQETQYF
clone_size: .
v_call: TRBV7-2
j_call: TRBJ2-5
d_call: .

cdr3_nt: TGTGCCAGAAGGGACACTAGCGGGTTAGGCAGTGAGCAGTTCTTC
cdr3_aa: CARRDTSGLGSEQFF
clone_size: .
v_call: TRBV19
j_call: TRBJ2-1
d_call: TRBD2

cdr3_nt: TGTGCCAGCAGCTCATGGACTCGCGGGGCCCAGTACTTC
cdr3_aa: CASSSWTRGAQYF
clone_size: .
v_call: TRBV7-2
j_call: TRBJ2-5
d_call: .

cdr3_nt: TGTGCCAGCAGCGTGGAGCGGCACACAGATACGCAGTATTTT
cdr3_aa: CASSVERHTDTQYF
clone_size: .
v_call: TRBV9
j_call: TRBJ2-3
d_call: .

cdr3_nt: TGTGCCAGCTCACCTCTCGACTCCTACGAGCAGTACTTC
cdr3_aa: CASSPLDSYEQYF
clone_size: few
v_call: TRBV18
j_call: TRBJ2-7
d_call: .

cdr3_nt: TGCGCCAGCAGCTTGAATGCGGGAGCCAAAAACATTCAGTACTTC
cdr3_aa: CASSLNAGAKNIQYF
clone_size: .
v_call: TRBV5-1
j_call: TRBJ2-4
d_call: .

cdr3_nt: TGTGCCAGCAGATTCGCGAGCACAGATACGCAGTATTTT
cdr3_aa: CASRFASTDTQYF
clone_size: .
v_call: TRBV6-5
j_call: TRBJ2-3
d_call: .

cdr3_nt: TGTGCCAGCAGCCAGGGAATGTGGTATGGCTACACCTTC
cdr3_aa: CASSQGMWYGYTF
clone_size: .
v_call: TRBV28
j_call: TRBJ1-2
d_call: .

cdr3_nt: TGTGCCATCAAATTCAGTAGCGGGAGTGGGAAGACCCAGTACTTC
cdr3_aa: CAIKFSSGSGKTQYF
clone_size: few
v_call: TRBV10-3
j_call: TRBJ2-5
d_call: TRBD2

cdr3_nt: TGTGCCTGGAGGAACCACCCCGGGACAGGGAGGGGGTACCGTGAAAAACTGTTTTTT
cdr3_aa: CAWRNHPGTGRGYREKLFF
clone_size: .
v_call: TRBV30
j_call: TRBJ1-4
d_call: TRBD1

cdr3_nt: TGTGCCAGCTCACCAGGTCGACAAGTGGGGGAGCAGTACTTC
cdr3_aa: CASSPGRQVGEQYF
clone_size: few
v_call: TRBV18
j_call: TRBJ2-7
d_call: .

cdr3_nt: TGTGCCAGCAGCTTACAGGGGGCGCTACCCGGGGAGCTGTTTTTT
cdr3_aa: CASSLQGALPGELFF
clone_size: .
v_call: TRBV7-3
j_call: TRBJ2-2
d_call: TRBD1